The present T cell receptor (beta chain) was sequenced within a study of identical twins. The CDR3 consists of 16 residues. Germline V gene data show CDR1 as MDHEN and CDR2 as SYDVKM. With V trimmed by 1 base and J by 5 bases, 7 bases remained unmatched. TCRdb re-analysed the 5' RACE reads in MiXCR, keeping a single row per CDR3 protein. The sample has fewer than 650,000 distinct CDR3 sequences; 7% to 7.5% are singletons. This clonotype has only a few counts. These data were also reused for a study on yellow fever vaccine responses in identical twins.

The chain has TRBV28 and TRBJ2-5; 10 bases fit TRBD1. This TCR derives from a woman under 30 in good health. The specimen was PBMCs. The CDR3: CASSLSGQGLRETQYF. The CDR3 DNA is TGTGCCAGCAGTTTATCGGGACAGGGGCTCCGGGAGACCCAGTACTTC.